Given below is one T cell receptor beta chain in context. Its specificity is unknown. The data belong to a study of T cell responses to AZD1222 COVID-19 vaccine. Trimming cost V 6 bases and J 12 bases, with 17 bases left between them. CDR1 is SGHNT, CDR2 YENEEA, per germline. This CDR3 has 12 amino acids. Clones were sequenced by immunoSEQ multiplex PCR, and TCRdb holds only the in-frame ones, with some missing. Here the sample spans some 120,000 clones, over 75% being singletons. Whole-study findings and limits: Following two doses of AZD1222, Spike-specific TCR breadth and depth rose. At baseline, just a handful of AZD1222 recipients tested seropositive. Most donors were white British, females outnumbered males, and clonal diversity was possibly underestimated. Vaccine-related CD4 TCRs covered spike, predominating at 160-218 and 743-854.

This sequence joins TRBV11-3 and TRBJ1-1; TRBD1 is a possible D gene (5 bases). The sequencing here drew on peripheral blood, taken 28 days after the second AZD1222 dose. The source of this sequence is an adult who received the AZD1222 COVID-19 vaccine. In DNA form, the CDR3 reads TGTGCCAGCAGTCTTCCGGGGCCGTTAACTTTCTTT. This encodes CASSLPGPLTFF.